This T cell receptor (beta chain) is from a study of CD8 T cells in Susac syndrome. Note on this clonotype: Its target is unknown.

TEMRA cells were FACS-enriched and CD8+ and CD4+ T cells negatively isolated. When the RNA was reverse transcribed, random hexamers were used with an input of about 0.5 to 1 ug. The method of amplification for TCR beta CDR3 was immunoSEQ multiplex PCR, covering 54 Vbeta and 13 Jbeta. TCRdb fed the immunoSEQ multiplex PCR reads into MiXCR, producing one record per CDR3 protein. Of 85,000 to 130,000 distinct CDR3 sequences listed, around 94% were seen once; the top ten hold about 0.41%. CDR3 length: 11 amino acids. Trimming cost V 2 bases and J 7 bases, with 5 bases left between them. Study-wide results and caveats: In total CD8+ repertoires, around 15 Susac-specific public clones were detected, and CD8+ TEMRA repertoires contained several.

The chain has TRBV12-3 or TRBV12-4 and TRBJ2-5; maybe TRBD2 (5 bases). The receptor was isolated from a human donor with Susac syndrome. The specimen sequenced was CD8+ T cells from PBMCs. This CDR3 reads CASSLRGTQYF. The CDR3, as DNA: TGTGCCAGCAGTTTACGGGGGACCCAGTACTTC.